This T cell receptor beta chain stems from a study of cytomegalovirus exposure and HLA in healthy donors. Broader study findings: Among TCR beta chains, those listed as cytomegalovirus-associated numbered over 150. A few CMV-associated chains were confirmed in vitro to be specific for CMV antigens. High specificity and sensitivity for cytomegalovirus status were reported for the classifier. First-cohort TCR clusters were later found to tend to co-occur in the 120 validation repertoires.

For this clone: Antigen unknown.

The V segment lost 6 bases and the J segment 2 bases; nucleotides outside the gene matches: 10. The CDR3 extends over 16 amino acids. Germline V lookup: CDR1 GTSNPN, CDR2 SVGIG (reference sequence). Clones were sequenced by immunoSEQ multiplex PCR, and TCRdb holds only the in-frame ones, with some missing. The sample yields more than 300,000 clones, about nine tenths seen once. The chain is built from TRBV30 and TRBJ1-5; 10 bases agree with TRBD1. This sequence was found in a woman aged 18-35 years in good health and CMV-seronegative. The sequencing sample was made of PBMCs. The CDR3, as DNA: TGTGCCTGTCGGGGGGCTGGGACAGGGGGCAATCAGCCCCAGCATTTT. Its translation is CACRGAGTGGNQPQHF.